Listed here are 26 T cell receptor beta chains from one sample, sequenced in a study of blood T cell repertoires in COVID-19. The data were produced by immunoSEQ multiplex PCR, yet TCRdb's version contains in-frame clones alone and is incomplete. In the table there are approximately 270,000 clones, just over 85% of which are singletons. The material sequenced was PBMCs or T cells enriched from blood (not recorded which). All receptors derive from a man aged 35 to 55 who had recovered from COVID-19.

CDR3 bases: TGCGCCAGCAGCCAAGAATGGAGGGGAACTGAAGCTTTCTTT. Protein product: CASSQEWRGTEAFF. The chain has TRBV4-3 and TRBJ1-1; D perhaps matches TRBD1 (5 bases). This CDR3 spans 14 amino acids. Trimming cost V 0 bases and J 5 bases, with 10 bases left between them. CDR1 is LGHNA, CDR2 YSLEER, per germline.

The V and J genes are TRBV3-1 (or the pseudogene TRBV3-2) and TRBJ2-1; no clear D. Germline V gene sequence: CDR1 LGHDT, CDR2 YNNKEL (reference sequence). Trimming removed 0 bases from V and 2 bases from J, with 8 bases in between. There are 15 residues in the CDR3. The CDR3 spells CASSQDSSAYNEQFF. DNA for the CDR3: TGTGCCAGCAGCCAAGATTCGAGCGCCTACAATGAGCAGTTCTTC.

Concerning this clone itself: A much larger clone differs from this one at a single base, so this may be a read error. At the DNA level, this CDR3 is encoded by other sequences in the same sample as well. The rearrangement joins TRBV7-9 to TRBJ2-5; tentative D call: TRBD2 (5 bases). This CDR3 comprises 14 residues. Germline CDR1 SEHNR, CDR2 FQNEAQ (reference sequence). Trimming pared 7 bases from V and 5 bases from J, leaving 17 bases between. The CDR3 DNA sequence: TGTGCCAGCACTGACCCCGCGGGTCCGGAGACCCAGTACTTC. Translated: CASTDPAGPETQYF.

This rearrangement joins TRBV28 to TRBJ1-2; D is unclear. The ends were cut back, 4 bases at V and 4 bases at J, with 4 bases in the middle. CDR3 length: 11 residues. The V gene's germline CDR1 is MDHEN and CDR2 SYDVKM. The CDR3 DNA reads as TGTGCCAGCAGTTCCAGCTATGGCTACACCTTC. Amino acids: CASSSSYGYTF.

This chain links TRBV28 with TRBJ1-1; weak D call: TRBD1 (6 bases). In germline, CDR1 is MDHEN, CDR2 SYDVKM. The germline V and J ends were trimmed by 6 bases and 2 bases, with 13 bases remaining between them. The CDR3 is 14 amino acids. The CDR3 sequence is CASSPGAVNTEAFF. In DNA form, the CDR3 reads TGTGCCAGCAGCCCAGGGGCCGTTAACACTGAAGCTTTCTTT.

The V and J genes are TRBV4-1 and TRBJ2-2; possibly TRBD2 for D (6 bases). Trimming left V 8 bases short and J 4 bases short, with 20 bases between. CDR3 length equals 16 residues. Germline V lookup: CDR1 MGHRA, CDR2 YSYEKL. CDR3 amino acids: CASARSRGFSTGELFF. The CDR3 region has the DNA TGCGCCAGCGCCCGAAGTCGGGGGTTTAGCACCGGGGAGCTGTTTTTT.

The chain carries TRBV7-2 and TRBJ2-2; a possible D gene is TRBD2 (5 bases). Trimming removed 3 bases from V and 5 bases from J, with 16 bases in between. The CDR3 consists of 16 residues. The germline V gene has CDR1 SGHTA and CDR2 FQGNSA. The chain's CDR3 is CASSFHTSGWTGELFF. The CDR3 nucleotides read TGTGCCAGCAGCTTCCATACTAGTGGGTGGACCGGGGAGCTGTTTTTT.

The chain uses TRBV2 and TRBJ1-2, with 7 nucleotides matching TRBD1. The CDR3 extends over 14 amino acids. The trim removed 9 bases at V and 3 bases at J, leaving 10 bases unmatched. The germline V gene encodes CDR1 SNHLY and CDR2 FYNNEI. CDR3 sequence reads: CARTNRGYYYGYTF. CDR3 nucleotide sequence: TGTGCCAGGACCAACAGGGGTTATTACTATGGCTACACCTTC.

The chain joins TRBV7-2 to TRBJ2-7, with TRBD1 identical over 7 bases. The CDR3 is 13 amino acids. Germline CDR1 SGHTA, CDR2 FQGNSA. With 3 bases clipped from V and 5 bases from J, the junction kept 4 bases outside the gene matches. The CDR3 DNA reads TGTGCCAGCAGCTTCGACAGGGCAAACGAGCAGTACTTC. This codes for CASSFDRANEQYF.

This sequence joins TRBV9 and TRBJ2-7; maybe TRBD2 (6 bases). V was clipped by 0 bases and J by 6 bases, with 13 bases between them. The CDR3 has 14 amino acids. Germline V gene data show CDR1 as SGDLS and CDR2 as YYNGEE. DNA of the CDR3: TGTGCCAGCAGCGTAGCGGGGGAACAAAGCGAGCAGTACTTC. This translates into CASSVAGEQSEQYF. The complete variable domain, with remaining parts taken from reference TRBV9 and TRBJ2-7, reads DSGVTQTPKHLITATGQRVTLRCSPRSGDLSVYWYQQSLDQGLQFLIQYYNGEERAKGNILERFSAQQFPDLHSELNLSSLELGDSALYFCASSVAGEQSEQYFGPGTRLTVT.

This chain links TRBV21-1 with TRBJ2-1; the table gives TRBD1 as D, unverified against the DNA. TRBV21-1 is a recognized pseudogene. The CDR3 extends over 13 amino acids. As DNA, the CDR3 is TGTGCCAGCAGCAAAGCCACCTACAATGAGCAGTTCTTC. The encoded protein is CASSKATYNEQFF.

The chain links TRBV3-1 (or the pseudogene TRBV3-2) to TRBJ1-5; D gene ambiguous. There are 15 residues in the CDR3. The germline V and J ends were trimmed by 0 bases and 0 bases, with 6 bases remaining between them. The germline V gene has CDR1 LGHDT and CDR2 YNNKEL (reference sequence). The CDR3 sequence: CASSQEPGSNQPQHF. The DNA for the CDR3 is TGTGCCAGCAGCCAAGAACCAGGTAGCAATCAGCCCCAGCATTTT.

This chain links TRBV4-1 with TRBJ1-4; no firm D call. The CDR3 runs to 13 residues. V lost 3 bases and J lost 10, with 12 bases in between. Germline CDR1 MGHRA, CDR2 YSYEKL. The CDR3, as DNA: TGCGCCAGCAGCCATGCTCCCCTAGGAAAACTGTTTTTT. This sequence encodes CASSHAPLGKLFF.

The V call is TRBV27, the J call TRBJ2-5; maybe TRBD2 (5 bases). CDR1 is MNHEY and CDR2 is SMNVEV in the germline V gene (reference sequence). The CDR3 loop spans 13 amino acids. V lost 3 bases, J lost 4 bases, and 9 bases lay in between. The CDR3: CASSFSAGETQYF. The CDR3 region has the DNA TGTGCCAGCAGTTTTTCGGCGGGAGAGACCCAGTACTTC.

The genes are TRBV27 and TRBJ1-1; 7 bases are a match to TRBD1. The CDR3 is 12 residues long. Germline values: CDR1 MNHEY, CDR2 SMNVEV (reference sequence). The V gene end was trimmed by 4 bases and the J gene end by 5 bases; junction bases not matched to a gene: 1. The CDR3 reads CASSSRGTEAFF. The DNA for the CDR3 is TGTGCCAGCAGTTCCAGGGGGACTGAAGCTTTCTTT.

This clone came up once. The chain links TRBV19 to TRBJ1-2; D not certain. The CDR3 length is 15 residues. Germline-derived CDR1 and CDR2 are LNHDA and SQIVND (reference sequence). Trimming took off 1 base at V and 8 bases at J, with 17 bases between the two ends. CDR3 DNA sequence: TGTGCCAGTAGTATAGGGCCACAAGAGACTTGGGGCTACACCTTC. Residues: CASSIGPQETWGYTF. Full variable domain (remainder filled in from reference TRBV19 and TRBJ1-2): DGGITQSPKYLFRKEGQNVTLSCEQNLNHDAMYWYRQDPGQGLRLIYYSQIVNDFQKGDIAEGYSVSREKKESFPLTVTSAQKNPTAFYLCASSIGPQETWGYTFGSGTRLTVV.

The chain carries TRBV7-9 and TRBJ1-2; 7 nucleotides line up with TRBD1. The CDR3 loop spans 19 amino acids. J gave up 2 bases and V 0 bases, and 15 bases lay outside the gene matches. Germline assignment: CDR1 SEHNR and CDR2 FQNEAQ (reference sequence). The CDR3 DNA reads TGTGCCAGCAGCTTAGCGGGTAGGGGGCTCCTTTGGGCCAACTATGGCTACACCTTC. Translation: CASSLAGRGLLWANYGYTF.

CDR3 in DNA: TGTGCCAGCAGTGGGAGTACGGCGCAGTACTTC. Translated, it gives CASSGSTAQYF. The chain combines TRBV6-2 or TRBV6-3 with TRBJ2-7; D is perhaps TRBD2 (5 bases). This CDR3 region has 11 residues. Germline CDR1 is MNHEY and CDR2 is SVGEGT. Trimming took off 5 bases at V and 9 bases at J, with 11 bases between the two ends.

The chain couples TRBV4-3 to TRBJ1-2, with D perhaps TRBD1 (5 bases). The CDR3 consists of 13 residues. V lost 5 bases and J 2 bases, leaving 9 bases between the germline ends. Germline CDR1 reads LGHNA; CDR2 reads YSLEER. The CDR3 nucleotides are TGCGCCAGCAGCGTCGCAGGGAACTATGGCTACACCTTC. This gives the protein CASSVAGNYGYTF.

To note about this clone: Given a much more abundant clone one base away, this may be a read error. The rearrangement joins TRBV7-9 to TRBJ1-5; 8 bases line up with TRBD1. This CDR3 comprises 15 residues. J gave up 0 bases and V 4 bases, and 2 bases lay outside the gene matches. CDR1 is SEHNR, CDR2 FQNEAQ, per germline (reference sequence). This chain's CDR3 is CASSSGQVSNQPQHF. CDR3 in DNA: TGTGCCAGCAGCTCGGGACAGGTTAGCAATCAGCCCCAGCATTTT.

As DNA, the CDR3 is TGTGCCAGCAGCCAAGCGGGACAGGGCCAAACGGGGGCTTTCTTT. It translates to CASSQAGQGQTGAFF. This sequence joins TRBV4-2 and TRBJ1-1; 9 positions agree with TRBD1. The V and J ends lost 1 base and 11 bases, in that order; junction bases with no gene match: 11. The V gene's germline CDR1 is LGHNA and CDR2 YNFKEQ. The CDR3 sequence is 15 residues long.

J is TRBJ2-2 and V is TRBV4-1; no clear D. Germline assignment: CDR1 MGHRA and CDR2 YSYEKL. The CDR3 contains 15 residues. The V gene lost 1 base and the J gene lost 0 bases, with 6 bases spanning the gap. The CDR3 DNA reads TGCGCCAGCAGCCAAGGTCAGACGAACACCGGGGAGCTGTTTTTT. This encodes CASSQGQTNTGELFF.

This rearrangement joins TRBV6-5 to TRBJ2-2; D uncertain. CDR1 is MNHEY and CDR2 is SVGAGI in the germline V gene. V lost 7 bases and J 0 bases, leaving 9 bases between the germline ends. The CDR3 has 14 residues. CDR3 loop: CASKELTNTGELFF. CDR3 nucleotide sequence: TGTGCCAGCAAGGAGCTAACGAACACCGGGGAGCTGTTTTTT.

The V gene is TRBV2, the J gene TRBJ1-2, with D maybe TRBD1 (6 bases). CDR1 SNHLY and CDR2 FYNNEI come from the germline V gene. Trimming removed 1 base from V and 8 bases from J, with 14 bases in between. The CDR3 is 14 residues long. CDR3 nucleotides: TGTGCCAGCAGTGAAGGGGGGCTGACGGACGGCTACACCTTC. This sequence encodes CASSEGGLTDGYTF.

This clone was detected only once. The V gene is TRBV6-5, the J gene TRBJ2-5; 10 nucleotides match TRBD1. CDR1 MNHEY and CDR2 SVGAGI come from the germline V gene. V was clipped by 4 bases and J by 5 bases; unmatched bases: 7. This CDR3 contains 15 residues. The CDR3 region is CASSWRTGGKETQYF. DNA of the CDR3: TGTGCCAGCAGTTGGCGGACAGGGGGAAAGGAGACCCAGTACTTC.

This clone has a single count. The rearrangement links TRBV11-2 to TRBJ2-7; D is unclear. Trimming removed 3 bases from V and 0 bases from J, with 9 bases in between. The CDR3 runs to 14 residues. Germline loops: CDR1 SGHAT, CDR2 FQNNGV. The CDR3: CASSLFKPSYEQYF. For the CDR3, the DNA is TGTGCCAGCAGCTTGTTCAAGCCCTCCTACGAGCAGTACTTC.